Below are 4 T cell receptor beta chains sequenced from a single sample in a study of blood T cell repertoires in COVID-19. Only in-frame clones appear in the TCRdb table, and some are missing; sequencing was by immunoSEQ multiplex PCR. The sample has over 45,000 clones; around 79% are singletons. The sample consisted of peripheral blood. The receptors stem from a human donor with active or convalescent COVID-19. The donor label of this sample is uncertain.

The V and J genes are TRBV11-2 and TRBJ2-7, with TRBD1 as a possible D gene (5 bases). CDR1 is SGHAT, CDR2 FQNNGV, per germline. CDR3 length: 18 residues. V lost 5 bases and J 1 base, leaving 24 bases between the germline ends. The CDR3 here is CASSPSPRDSLYSYEQYF. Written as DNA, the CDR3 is TGTGCCAGCAGCCCCAGCCCCCGCGACAGCTTATATTCCTACGAGCAGTACTTC.

CDR3 in amino acids: CAISEIAGGPSYEQYF. The CDR3 nucleotides are TGTGCCATCAGCGAAATAGCGGGAGGGCCGTCCTACGAGCAGTACTTC. The V call is TRBV10-3, the J call TRBJ2-7; 11 bases align to TRBD2. Trimming cost V 6 bases and J 1 base; bases outside gene matches: 8. The CDR3 extends over 16 amino acids. From germline, CDR1 is ENHRY and CDR2 SYGVKD.

The chain's CDR3 is CASRAGGYNEQFF. The CDR3 DNA follows: TGTGCCAGCCGAGCGGGAGGTTACAATGAGCAGTTCTTC. This chain joins TRBV28 and TRBJ2-1, with 9 bases that match TRBD2. J was trimmed by 4 bases and V by 8 bases; bases with no gene match: 3. The CDR3 is 13 amino acids. CDR1 is MDHEN, CDR2 SYDVKM, per germline.

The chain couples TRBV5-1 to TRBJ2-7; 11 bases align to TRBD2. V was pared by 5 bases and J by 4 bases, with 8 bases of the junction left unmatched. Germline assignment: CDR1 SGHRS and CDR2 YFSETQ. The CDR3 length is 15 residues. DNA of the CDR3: TGCGCCAGCAGGCCAACTAGCGGGAGATCGTACGAGCAGTACTTC. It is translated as CASRPTSGRSYEQYF. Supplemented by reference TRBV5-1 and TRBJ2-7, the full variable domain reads KAGVTQTPRYLIKTRGQQVTLSCSPISGHRSVSWYQQTPGQGLQFLFEYFSETQRNKGNFPGRFSGRQFSNSRSEMNVSTLELGDSALYLCASRPTSGRSYEQYFGPGTRLTVT.